The 3 T cell receptor beta chains in this list originate from one sample, sequenced in a study of T-cell memory formation after mild COVID-19. TCRdb re-called the 5' RACE reads through MiXCR, storing one row per CDR3 protein. The data show 250,000 to 300,000 distinct CDR3 sequences, 8% to 9% seen once. Sequencing was done on a sample of PBMCs or a T cell subset sorted from them (not recorded which). These receptors were collected from a man aged 18 to 29 who had mild COVID-19 (a few samples of this study predate the infection). Cell type and time point are not known.

In this sample, this clonotype turned up a few times. This chain links TRBV28 with TRBJ1-2; D might be TRBD1 (6 bases). CDR1 MDHEN and CDR2 SYDVKM come from the germline V gene. The length of the CDR3 is 15 residues. Trimming removed 6 bases from V and 0 bases from J, with 14 bases in between. CDR3 region: CASSLSGHPNYGYTF. CDR3 DNA sequence: TGTGCCAGCAGCCTCTCGGGACATCCTAACTATGGCTACACCTTC.

This clonotype was detected ten times or more. The chain recombines TRBV5-1 with TRBJ2-4, with D possibly being TRBD1 (7 bases). V was trimmed by 0 bases and J by 9 bases, leaving 16 bases between them. This CDR3 is built from 15 residues. The germline V gene encodes CDR1 SGHRS and CDR2 YFSETQ. The CDR3 loop reads CASSLGQGGDGIQYF. The CDR3 DNA sequence: TGCGCCAGCAGCTTGGGACAGGGAGGAGATGGCATTCAGTACTTC.

A note on this clonotype: The junction departs from germline at one end; a sequencing error may be responsible. V usage is TRBV4-1 and J usage is TRBJ2-3; TRBD1 agrees at 7 bases. The CDR3 is 16 amino acids. From germline, CDR1 is MGHRA and CDR2 YSYEKL. Written as DNA, the CDR3 is TGCGCCAGCAGCCAAGATGGCCCTCTGGGGACAGATACGAAGTATTTT. This encodes CASSQDGPLGTDTKYF.